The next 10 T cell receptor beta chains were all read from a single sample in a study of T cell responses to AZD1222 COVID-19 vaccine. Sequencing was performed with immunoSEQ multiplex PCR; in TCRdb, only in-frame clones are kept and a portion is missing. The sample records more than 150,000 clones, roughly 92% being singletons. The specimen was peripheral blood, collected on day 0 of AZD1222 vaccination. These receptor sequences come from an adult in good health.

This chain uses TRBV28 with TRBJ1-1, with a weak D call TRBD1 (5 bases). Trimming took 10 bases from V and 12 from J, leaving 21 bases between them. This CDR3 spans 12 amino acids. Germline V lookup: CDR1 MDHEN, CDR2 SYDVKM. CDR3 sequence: CATYGTALNTFF. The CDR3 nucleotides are TGTGCCACCTACGGGACCGCATTGAATACTTTCTTT.

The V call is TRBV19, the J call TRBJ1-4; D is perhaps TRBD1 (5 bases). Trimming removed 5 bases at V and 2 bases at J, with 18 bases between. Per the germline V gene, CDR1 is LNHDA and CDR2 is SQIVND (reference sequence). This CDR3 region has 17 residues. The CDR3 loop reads CASSAGAHLGTNEKLFF. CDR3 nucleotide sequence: TGTGCCAGTAGTGCCGGGGCCCATTTGGGGACTAATGAAAAACTGTTTTTT.

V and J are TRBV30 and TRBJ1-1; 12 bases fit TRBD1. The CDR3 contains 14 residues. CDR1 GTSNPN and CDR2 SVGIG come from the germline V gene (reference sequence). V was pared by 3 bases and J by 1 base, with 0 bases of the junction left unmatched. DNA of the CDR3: TGTGCCTGGAGGGGACAGGGGGCGAACACTGAAGCTTTCTTT. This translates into CAWRGQGANTEAFF.

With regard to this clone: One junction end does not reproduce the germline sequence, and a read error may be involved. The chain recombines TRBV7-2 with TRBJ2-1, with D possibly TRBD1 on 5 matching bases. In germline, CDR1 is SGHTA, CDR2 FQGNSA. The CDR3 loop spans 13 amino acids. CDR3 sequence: CASSLDSYNEQFF. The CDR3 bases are TGTGCCAGCAGTTTAGACAGCTACAATGAGCAGTTCTTC. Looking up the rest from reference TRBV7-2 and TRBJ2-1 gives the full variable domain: GAGVSQSPSNKVTEKGKDVELRCDPISGHTALYWYRQSLGQGLEFLIYFQGNSAPDKSGLPSDRFSAERTGGSVSTLTIQRTQQEDSAVYLCASSLDSYNEQFFGPGTRLTVL.

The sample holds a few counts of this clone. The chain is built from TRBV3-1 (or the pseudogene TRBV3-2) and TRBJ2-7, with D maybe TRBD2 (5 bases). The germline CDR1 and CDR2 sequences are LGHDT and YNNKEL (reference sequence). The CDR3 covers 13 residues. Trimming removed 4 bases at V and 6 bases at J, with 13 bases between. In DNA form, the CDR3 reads TGTGCCAGCAGCCTCCCGGGAACGTCCGAGCAGTACTTC. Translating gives CASSLPGTSEQYF.

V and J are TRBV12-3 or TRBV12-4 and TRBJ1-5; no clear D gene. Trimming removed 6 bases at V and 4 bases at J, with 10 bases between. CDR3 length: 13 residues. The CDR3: CASRSGGNQPQHF. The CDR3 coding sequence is TGTGCCAGCAGGTCTGGAGGAAATCAGCCCCAGCATTTT.

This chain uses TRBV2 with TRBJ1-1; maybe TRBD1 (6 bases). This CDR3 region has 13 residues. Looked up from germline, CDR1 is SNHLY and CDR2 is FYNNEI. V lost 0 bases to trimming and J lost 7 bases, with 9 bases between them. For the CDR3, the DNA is TGTGCCAGCAGTGAAGCCAGGGGTCATGAAGCTTTCTTT. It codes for CASSEARGHEAFF.

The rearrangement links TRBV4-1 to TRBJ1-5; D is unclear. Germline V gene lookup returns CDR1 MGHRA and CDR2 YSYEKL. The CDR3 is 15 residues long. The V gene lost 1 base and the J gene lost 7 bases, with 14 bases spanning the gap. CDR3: CASSQATALGQPQHF. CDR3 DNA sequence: TGCGCCAGCAGCCAAGCAACGGCTTTGGGACAGCCCCAGCATTTT.

The CDR3 DNA follows: TGTGCCAGCAGTGACCTCGGGGGGGCCGGCACAGATACGCAGTATTTT. Translation gives CASSDLGGAGTDTQYF. The chain couples TRBV6-4 to TRBJ2-3, with TRBD2 matching 8 bases. The V and J ends lost 2 bases and 1 base, in that order; junction bases with no gene match: 5. CDR1 MRHNA and CDR2 SNTAGT come from the germline V gene. This CDR3 has 16 amino acids.

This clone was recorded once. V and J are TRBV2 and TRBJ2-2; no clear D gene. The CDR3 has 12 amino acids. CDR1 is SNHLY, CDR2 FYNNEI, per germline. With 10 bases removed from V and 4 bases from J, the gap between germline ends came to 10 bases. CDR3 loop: CAKQTGTGELFF. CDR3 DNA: TGTGCCAAACAGACGGGCACCGGGGAGCTGTTTTTT.